This T cell receptor (beta chain) was captured by sequencing in a study of CD8+CD57+ T cells in acquired aplastic anemia. This clonotype was seen many times. The antigen is not known. The study profiled TCR beta VDJ and CDR3 using genomic DNA as template. TCRdb re-derived calls from the reads in MiXCR, one entry per CDR3 protein. The data contain 120,000 or so distinct CDR3 sequences, almost 40% of them seen just once; the ten biggest clones take up about 2.6%. Overall study results and limits: Patients and controls shared 25 to 30 CD8+ CDR3 sequences, highly expressed in patients.

Flow cytometry had shown expanded CD8+CD57+ cells in the patients chosen for sequencing. The junction had 3 bases not matched to a gene; V was cut back by 4 bases and J by 3 bases. This CDR3 is built from 14 residues. Per germline, CDR1 SGHRS and CDR2 YFSETQ. This chain joins TRBV5-1 and TRBJ2-1, with 8 bases lining up with TRBD1. Material: sorted CD4+, CD8+, or CD8+CD57+ T cells (not recorded which) from PBMCs. This receptor was obtained from a human donor with aplastic anemia. DNA for the CDR3: TGCGCCAGCAGCCTGGACAGGGACTACAATGAGCAGTTCTTC. Its translation: CASSLDRDYNEQFF. Combining the CDR3 with reference TRBV5-1 and TRBJ2-1 gives the whole variable domain KAGVTQTPRYLIKTRGQQVTLSCSPISGHRSVSWYQQTPGQGLQFLFEYFSETQRNKGNFPGRFSGRQFSNSRSEMNVSTLELGDSALYLCASSLDRDYNEQFFGPGTRLTVL.